This T cell receptor beta chain appears in the sequencing data of a study of T cell responses to AZD1222 COVID-19 vaccine. Assay: immunoSEQ multiplex PCR; the TCRdb copy retains only in-frame clones and omits some. This table holds around 100,000 clones, 90% found once. The CDR3 covers 19 residues. Trimming at V came to 4 bases and at J to 2 bases, leaving 12 bases not matched to a gene. The germline gives CDR1 SGHAT, CDR2 FQNNGV. V and J are TRBV11-2 and TRBJ2-2; 11 bases align to TRBD2. Sample: peripheral blood, taken on day 0 of AZD1222 vaccination. The clonotype comes from an adult in good health. The CDR3 region is CASSSLAGGLLSNTGELFF. CDR3 coding DNA: TGTGCCAGCAGCTCCCTAGCGGGGGGCCTCCTAAGTAACACCGGGGAGCTGTTTTTT.